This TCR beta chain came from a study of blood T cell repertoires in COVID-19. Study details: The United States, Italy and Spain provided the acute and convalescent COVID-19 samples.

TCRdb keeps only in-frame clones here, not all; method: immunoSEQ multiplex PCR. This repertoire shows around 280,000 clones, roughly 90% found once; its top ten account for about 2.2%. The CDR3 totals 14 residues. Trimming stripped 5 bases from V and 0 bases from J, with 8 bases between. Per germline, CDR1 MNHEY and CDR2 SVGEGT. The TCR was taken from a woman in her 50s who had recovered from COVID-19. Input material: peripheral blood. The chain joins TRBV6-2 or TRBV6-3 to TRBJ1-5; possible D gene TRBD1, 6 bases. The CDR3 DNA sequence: TGTGCCAGCAGTGACAGGCTTAGCAATCAGCCCCAGCATTTT. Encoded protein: CASSDRLSNQPQHF.